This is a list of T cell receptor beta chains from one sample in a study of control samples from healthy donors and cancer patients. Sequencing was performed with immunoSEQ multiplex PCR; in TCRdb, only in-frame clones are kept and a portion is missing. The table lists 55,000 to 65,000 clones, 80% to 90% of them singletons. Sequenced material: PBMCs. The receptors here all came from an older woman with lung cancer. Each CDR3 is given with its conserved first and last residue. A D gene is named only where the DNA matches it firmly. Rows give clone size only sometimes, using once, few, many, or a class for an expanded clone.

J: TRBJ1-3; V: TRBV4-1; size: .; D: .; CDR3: CASSQDSGVTGNTIYF; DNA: TGCGCCAGCAGCCAAGATTCCGGGGTAACTGGAAACACCATATATTTT
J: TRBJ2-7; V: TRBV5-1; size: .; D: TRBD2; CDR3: CASSSTSVPLEQYF; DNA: TGCGCCAGCAGCTCTACTAGCGTCCCCCTCGAGCAGTACTTC
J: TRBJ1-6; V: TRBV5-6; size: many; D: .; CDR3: CASSLAGRVSPLHF; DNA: TGTGCCAGCAGCTTGGCGGGGCGGGTCTCACCCCTCCACTTT
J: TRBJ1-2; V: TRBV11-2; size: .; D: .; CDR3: CASSRRGDGGYTF; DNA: TGTGCCAGCAGCCGCCGTGGGGATGGGGGCTACACCTTC
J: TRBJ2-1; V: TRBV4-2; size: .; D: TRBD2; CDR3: CASSQALADYNEQFF; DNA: TGTGCCAGCAGCCAAGCACTAGCGGATTACAATGAGCAGTTCTTC
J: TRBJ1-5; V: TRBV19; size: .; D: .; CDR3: CASSGDRPDQPQHF; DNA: TGTGCCAGTAGTGGAGACAGGCCCGATCAGCCCCAGCATTTT
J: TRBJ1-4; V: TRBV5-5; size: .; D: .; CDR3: CASSVTGITTNEKLFF; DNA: TGTGCCAGCAGCGTTACAGGGATTACAACTAATGAAAAACTGTTTTTT
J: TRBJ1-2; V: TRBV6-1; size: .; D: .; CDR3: CASSEQGNYGYTF; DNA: TGTGCCAGCAGTGAGCAGGGGAACTATGGCTACACCTTC
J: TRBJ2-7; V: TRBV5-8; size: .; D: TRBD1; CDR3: CASSLTGVKTYEQYF; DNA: TGTGCCAGCAGCTTAACAGGGGTCAAGACCTACGAGCAGTACTTC
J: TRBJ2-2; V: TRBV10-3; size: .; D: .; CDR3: CAISESFRGNTGELFF; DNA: TGTGCCATCAGTGAGTCCTTCAGGGGGAACACCGGGGAGCTGTTTTTT
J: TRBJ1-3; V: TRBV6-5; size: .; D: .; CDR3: CASSYSSGPSGNTIYF; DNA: TGTGCCAGCAGTTACTCAAGCGGGCCCTCTGGAAACACCATATATTTT
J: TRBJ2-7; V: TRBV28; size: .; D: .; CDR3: CASSPPGLYEQYF; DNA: TGTGCCAGCAGTCCCCCGGGACTCTACGAGCAGTACTTC
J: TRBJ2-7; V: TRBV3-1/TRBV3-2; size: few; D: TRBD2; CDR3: CASSRKSPRLAGDYEQYF; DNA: TGTGCCAGCAGCCGCAAGAGTCCTAGACTAGCGGGAGATTACGAGCAGTACTTC
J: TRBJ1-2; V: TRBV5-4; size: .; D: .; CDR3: CASSLDSLYGYTF; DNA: TGTGCCAGCAGCTTGGACAGCCTCTATGGCTACACCTTC
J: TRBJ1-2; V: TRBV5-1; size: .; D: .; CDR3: CASSLAGGIYGYTF; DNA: TGCGCCAGCAGCTTGGCCGGCGGGATCTATGGCTACACCTTC
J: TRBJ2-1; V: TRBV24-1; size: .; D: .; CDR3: CATGLTDYNEQFF; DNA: TGTGCCACCGGGCTCACGGATTACAATGAGCAGTTCTTC
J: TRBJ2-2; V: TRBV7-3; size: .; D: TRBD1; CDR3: CASSPWTGGDTGELFF; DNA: TGTGCCAGCAGCCCGTGGACAGGGGGCGACACCGGGGAGCTGTTTTTT
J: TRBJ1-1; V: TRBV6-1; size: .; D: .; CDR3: CASSESTNWQVNTEAFF; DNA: TGTGCCAGCAGTGAGAGTACAAACTGGCAGGTGAACACTGAAGCTTTCTTT
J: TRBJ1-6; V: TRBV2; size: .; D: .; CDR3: CASSERRLYNSPLHF; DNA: TGTGCCAGCAGTGAACGCAGGCTCTATAATTCACCCCTCCACTTT
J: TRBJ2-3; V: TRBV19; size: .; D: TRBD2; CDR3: CASPDTGTSGRDTDTQYF; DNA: TGTGCCAGTCCCGACACCGGGACTAGCGGGAGGGACACAGATACGCAGTATTTT
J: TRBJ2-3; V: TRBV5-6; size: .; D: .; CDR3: CASSFAMDTQYF; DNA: TGTGCCAGCAGCTTCGCTATGGATACGCAGTATTTT
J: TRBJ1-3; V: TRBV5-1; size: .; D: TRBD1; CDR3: CASSLAGTGAGNTIYF; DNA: TGCGCCAGCAGCTTGGCCGGGACAGGGGCTGGAAACACCATATATTTT
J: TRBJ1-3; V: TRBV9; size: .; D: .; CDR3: CASSVEGGGGNTIYF; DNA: TGTGCCAGCAGCGTAGAAGGGGGAGGTGGAAACACCATATATTTT
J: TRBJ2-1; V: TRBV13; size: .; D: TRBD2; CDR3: CASSSQGLAGGREQFF; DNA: TGTGCCAGCAGCTCCCAGGGACTAGCTGGGGGGCGGGAGCAGTTCTTC
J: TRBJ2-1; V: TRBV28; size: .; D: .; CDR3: CASREGAGNDEQFF; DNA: TGTGCCAGCAGGGAGGGGGCGGGGAACGATGAGCAGTTCTTC
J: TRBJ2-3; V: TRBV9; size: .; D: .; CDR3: CASSALTRADTQYF; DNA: TGTGCCAGCAGCGCGCTGACGAGGGCAGATACGCAGTATTTT
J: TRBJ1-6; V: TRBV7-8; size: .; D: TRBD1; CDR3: CASSSAPGQVGAPLHF; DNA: TGTGCCAGCAGCTCCGCCCCGGGACAGGTCGGGGCACCCCTCCACTTT
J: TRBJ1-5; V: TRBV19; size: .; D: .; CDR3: CASSIGSGGRYHF; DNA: TGTGCCAGTAGTATTGGGTCCGGGGGAAGGTATCATTTT
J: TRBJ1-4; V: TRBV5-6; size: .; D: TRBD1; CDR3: CASSPWGDRVNEKLFF; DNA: TGTGCCAGCAGCCCCTGGGGGGACAGGGTTAATGAAAAACTGTTTTTT
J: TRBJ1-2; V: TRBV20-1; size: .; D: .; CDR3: CSASVLGTYGYTF; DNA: TGCAGTGCGAGTGTATTGGGGACCTATGGCTACACCTTC
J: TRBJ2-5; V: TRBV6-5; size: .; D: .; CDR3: CASGRQLRETQYF; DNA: TGTGCCAGCGGGCGACAGCTTCGAGAGACCCAGTACTTC
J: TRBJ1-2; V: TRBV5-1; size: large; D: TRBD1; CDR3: CASSPGQGLLGYTF; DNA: TGCGCCAGCAGCCCCGGACAGGGCCTTCTTGGCTACACCTTC
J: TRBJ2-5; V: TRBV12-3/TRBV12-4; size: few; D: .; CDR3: CASSLSTSETQYF; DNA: TGTGCCAGCAGTTTGTCAACCTCAGAGACCCAGTACTTC
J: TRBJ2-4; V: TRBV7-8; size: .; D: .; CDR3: CASSLAGASRGNIQYF; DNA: TGTGCCAGCAGCTTAGCGGGGGCCTCTAGGGGGAACATTCAGTACTTC
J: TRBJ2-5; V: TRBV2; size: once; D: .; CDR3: CATSREETQYF; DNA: TGTGCCACCTCAAGGGAAGAGACCCAGTACTTC
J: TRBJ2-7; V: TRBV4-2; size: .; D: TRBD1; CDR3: CASSQDRGRDEQYF; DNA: TGTGCCAGCAGCCAGGACAGGGGGAGGGACGAGCAGTACTTC
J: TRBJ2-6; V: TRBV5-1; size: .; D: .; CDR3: CASSSRTDLSGANVLTF; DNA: TGCGCCAGCAGCTCTAGGACGGATCTCTCTGGGGCCAACGTCCTGACTTTC
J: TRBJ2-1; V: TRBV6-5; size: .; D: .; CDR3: CSHWGTGDNEQFF; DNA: TGTTCCCATTGGGGGACTGGAGACAATGAGCAGTTCTTC
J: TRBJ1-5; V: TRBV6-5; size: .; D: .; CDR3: CASTEWGGNQPQHF; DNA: TGTGCCAGCACCGAGTGGGGAGGGAATCAGCCCCAGCATTTT
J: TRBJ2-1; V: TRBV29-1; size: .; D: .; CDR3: CSGTGLTGSSWVQFF; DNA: TGCAGCGGCACAGGGCTCACGGGTTCGTCATGGGTGCAGTTCTTC
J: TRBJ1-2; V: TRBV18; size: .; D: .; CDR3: CASSVGQIRTYGYTF; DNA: TGTGCCAGCTCAGTCGGACAGATCCGTACCTATGGCTACACCTTC
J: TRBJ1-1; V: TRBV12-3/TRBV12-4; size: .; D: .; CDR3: CASSFVGVTEAFF; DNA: TGTGCCAGCAGTTTCGTCGGGGTCACTGAAGCTTTCTTT
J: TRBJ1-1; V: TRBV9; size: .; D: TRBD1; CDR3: CASSGLTGTVGEAFF; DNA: TGTGCCAGCAGCGGGTTAACCGGGACAGTCGGTGAAGCTTTCTTT
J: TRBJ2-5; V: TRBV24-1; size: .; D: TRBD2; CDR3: CATSVGASGRAGETQYF; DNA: TGTGCCACCAGTGTCGGGGCTAGCGGGAGGGCAGGGGAGACCCAGTACTTC
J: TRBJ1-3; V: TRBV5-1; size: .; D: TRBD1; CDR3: CASSLTTGDSGNTIYF; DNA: TGCGCCAGCAGCCTTACGACAGGGGACTCTGGAAACACCATATATTTT
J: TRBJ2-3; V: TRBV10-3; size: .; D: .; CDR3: CASRASENQYF; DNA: TGTGCCTCACGAGCAAGCGAGAATCAGTATTTT
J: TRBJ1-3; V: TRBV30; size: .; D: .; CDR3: CAWSRVGSSGNTIYF; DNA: TGTGCCTGGAGTCGGGTTGGGAGCTCTGGAAACACCATATATTTT
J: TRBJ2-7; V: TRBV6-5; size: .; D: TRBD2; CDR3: CASSSPGLRSYEQYF; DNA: TGTGCCAGCAGTTCTCCGGGACTAAGAAGCTACGAGCAGTACTTC
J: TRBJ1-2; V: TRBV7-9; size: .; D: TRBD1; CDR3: CASSRGTAPVVYGYTF; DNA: TGTGCCAGCAGCCGAGGGACAGCCCCAGTAGTTTATGGCTACACCTTC
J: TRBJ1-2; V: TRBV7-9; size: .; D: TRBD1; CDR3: CASSRQGDFFYGYTF; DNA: TGTGCCAGCAGCCGGCAGGGGGATTTCTTCTATGGCTACACCTTC
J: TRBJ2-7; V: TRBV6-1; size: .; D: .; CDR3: CASSEAGDTVYEQYF; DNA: TGTGCCAGCAGTGAAGCAGGGGACACGGTCTACGAGCAGTACTTC
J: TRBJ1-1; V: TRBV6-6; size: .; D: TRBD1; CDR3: CASSDLQGANTEAFF; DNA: TGTGCCAGCAGTGACTTACAGGGGGCCAACACTGAAGCTTTCTTT
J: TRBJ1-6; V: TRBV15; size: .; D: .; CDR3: CAVRQDHNSPLHF; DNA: TGTGCCGTCAGACAGGACCATAATTCACCCCTCCACTTT
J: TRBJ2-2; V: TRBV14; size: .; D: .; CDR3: CASSQDRAGELFF; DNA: TGTGCCAGCAGCCAAGATCGTGCGGGGGAGCTGTTTTTT
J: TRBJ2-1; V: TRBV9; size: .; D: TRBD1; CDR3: CASSVGGGESFPFF; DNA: TGTGCCAGCAGCGTAGGAGGGGGCGAGAGTTTCCCGTTCTTC